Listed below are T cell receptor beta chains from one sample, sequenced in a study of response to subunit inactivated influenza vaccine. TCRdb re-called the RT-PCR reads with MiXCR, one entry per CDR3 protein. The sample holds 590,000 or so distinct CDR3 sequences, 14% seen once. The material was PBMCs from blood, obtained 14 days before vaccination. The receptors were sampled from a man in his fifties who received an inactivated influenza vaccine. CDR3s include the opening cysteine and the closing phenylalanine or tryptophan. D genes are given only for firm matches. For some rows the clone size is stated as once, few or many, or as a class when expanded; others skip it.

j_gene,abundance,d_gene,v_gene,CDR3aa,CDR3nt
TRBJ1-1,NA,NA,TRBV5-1,CASSLDGGHGNTEAFF,TGCGCCAGCAGCTTGGATGGGGGGCACGGGAACACTGAAGCTTTCTTT
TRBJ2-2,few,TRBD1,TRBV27,CASTDRDRALNTGELFF,TGTGCCAGCACCGACCGCGACAGGGCGCTGAACACCGGGGAGCTGTTTTTT
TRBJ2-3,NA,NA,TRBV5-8,CASSLEGLASSTDTQYF,TGTGCCAGCAGCTTGGAAGGTCTAGCGTCTAGCACAGATACGCAGTATTTT
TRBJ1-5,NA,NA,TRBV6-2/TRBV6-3,CASRLHVGVQPQHF,TGTGCCAGCAGGTTGCATGTCGGCGTGCAGCCCCAGCATTTT
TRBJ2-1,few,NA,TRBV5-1,CASSYEGNEQFF,TGCGCCAGCAGCTACGAGGGCAATGAGCAGTTCTTC
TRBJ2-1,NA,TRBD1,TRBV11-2,CASSLLGQGAVEQFF,TGTGCCAGCAGTTTACTGGGACAGGGGGCGGTCGAGCAGTTCTTC
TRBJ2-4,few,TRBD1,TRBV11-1,CASSLAGTGGPLIDIQYF,TGTGCCAGCAGCTTAGCCGGGACAGGGGGTCCCTTAATAGACATTCAGTACTTC
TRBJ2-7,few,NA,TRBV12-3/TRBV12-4,CASRLDTSYEQYF,TGTGCCAGCAGACTCGACACCTCCTACGAGCAGTACTTC
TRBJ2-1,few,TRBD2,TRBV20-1,CSARELALYNEQFF,TGCAGTGCTAGAGAACTAGCGCTTTACAATGAGCAGTTCTTC
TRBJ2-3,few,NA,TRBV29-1,CSALRSLDTQYF,TGCAGCGCACTCCGAAGCTTGGATACGCAGTATTTT
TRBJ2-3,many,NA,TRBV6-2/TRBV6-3,CASSYSDTQYF,TGTGCCAGCAGTTACTCGGATACGCAGTATTTT
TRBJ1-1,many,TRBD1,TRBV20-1,CSAYDMVRGLTEAFF,TGCAGTGCCTACGACATGGTCAGGGGGCTAACTGAAGCTTTCTTT
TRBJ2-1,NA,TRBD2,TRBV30,CAWRRTRAYNEQFF,TGTGCCTGGAGGCGGACTAGGGCGTACAATGAGCAGTTCTTC
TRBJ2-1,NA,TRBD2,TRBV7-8,CASSLGTSGAIFYNEQFF,TGTGCCAGCAGCTTGGGGACTAGCGGGGCTATTTTCTACAATGAGCAGTTCTTC
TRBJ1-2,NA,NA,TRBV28,CASSSRDVHGYTF,TGTGCCAGCAGTTCCCGGGACGTACATGGCTACACCTTC
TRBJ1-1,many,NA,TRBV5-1,CASSLQPPEGAEAFF,TGCGCCAGCAGCTTGCAACCCCCAGAAGGTGCTGAAGCTTTCTTT
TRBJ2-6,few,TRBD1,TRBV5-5,CASTDRGSGANVLTF,TGTGCCAGCACGGACAGGGGGAGCGGGGCCAACGTCCTGACTTTC
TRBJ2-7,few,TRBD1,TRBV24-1,CATSDPNRQGWYEQYF,TGTGCCACCAGTGATCCAAACCGACAGGGTTGGTACGAGCAGTACTTC
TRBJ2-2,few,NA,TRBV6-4,CASSDSWGTGELFF,TGTGCCAGCAGTGACTCGTGGGGTACAGGGGAGCTGTTTTTT
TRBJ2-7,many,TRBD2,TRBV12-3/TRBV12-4,CASSPPGLVGEQYF,TGTGCCAGCAGTCCACCGGGACTAGTAGGCGAGCAGTACTTC
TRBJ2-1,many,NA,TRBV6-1,CATISVDGYNEQFF,TGTGCCACCATCTCGGTGGACGGATACAATGAGCAGTTCTTC
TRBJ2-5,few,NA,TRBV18,CASSPAGQKETQYF,TGTGCCAGCTCACCAGCGGGACAGAAAGAGACCCAGTACTTC
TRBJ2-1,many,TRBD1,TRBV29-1,CSVEEFGLGTGDTDNEQFF,TGCAGCGTTGAAGAATTCGGCCTGGGGACAGGGGACACAGACAATGAGCAGTTCTTC
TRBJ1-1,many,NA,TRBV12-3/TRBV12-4,CASLHGTGNTEAFF,TGTGCCAGCCTACACGGGACGGGGAACACTGAAGCTTTCTTT
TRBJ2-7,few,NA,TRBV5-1,CASSGGARTGTTYEQYF,TGCGCCAGCAGCGGGGGGGCCCGGACAGGTACCACCTACGAGCAGTACTTC
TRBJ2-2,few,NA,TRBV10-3,CAISEGDPGELFF,TGTGCCATCAGTGAGGGGGATCCCGGGGAGCTGTTTTTT
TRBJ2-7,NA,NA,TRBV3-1,CASSRLYQQYF,TGTGCCAGCAGCCGTTTATATCAGCAGTACTTC
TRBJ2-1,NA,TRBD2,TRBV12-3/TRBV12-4,CASTRGLGVLREQFF,TGTGCCAGCACAAGGGGACTAGGTGTCTTACGTGAGCAGTTCTTC
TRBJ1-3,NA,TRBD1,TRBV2,CASTGTGSSGNTIYF,TGTGCCAGCACCGGGACAGGATCATCTGGAAACACCATATATTTT
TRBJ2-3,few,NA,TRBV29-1,CSVELAGNTDTQYF,TGCAGCGTTGAATTAGCTGGAAACACAGATACGCAGTATTTT
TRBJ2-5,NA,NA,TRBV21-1,CASSHGTSGRAQETQYF,TGTGCCAGCAGTCACGGGACTAGCGGGAGAGCTCAAGAGACCCAGTACTTC
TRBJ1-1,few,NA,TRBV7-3,CASSLNPGGADTEAFF,TGTGCCAGCAGCTTAAATCCCGGGGGCGCGGACACTGAAGCTTTCTTT
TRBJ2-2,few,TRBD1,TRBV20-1,CSARDPGTGFYTGELFF,TGCAGTGCTAGAGATCCCGGGACAGGGTTTTACACCGGGGAGCTGTTTTTT
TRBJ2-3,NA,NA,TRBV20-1,CSARITSFTDTQYF,TGCAGTGCTAGAATCACCTCCTTCACAGATACGCAGTATTTT
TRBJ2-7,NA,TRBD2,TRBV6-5,CASSYSHLLATYEQYF,TGTGCCAGCAGTTACTCGCATTTACTAGCGACCTACGAGCAGTACTTC
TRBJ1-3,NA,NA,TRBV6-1,CASSEYPGTGNTIYF,TGTGCCAGCAGTGAATACCCAGGGACTGGAAACACCATATATTTT
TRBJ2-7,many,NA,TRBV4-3,CASSEGDGPYEQYF,TGCGCCAGCAGCGAAGGGGACGGACCCTACGAGCAGTACTTC
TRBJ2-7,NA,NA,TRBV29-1,CSVRVSFYEQYF,TGCAGCGTTCGGGTTAGCTTCTACGAGCAGTACTTC
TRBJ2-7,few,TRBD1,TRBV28,CASSFRDSSRYEQYF,TGTGCCAGCAGTTTCCGGGACAGTTCCAGGTACGAGCAGTACTTC
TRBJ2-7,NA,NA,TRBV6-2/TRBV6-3,CASSLDMTYEQYF,TGTGCCAGCAGCCTTGACATGACCTACGAGCAGTACTTC
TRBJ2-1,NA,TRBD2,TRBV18,CASSTRTSGRANVNEQFF,TGTGCCAGCTCAACTCGGACTAGCGGGAGAGCAAACGTAAATGAGCAGTTCTTC
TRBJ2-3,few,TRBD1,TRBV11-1,CASSSPWAVTGSTDTQYF,TGTGCCAGCAGCTCGCCTTGGGCAGTGACAGGGAGCACAGATACGCAGTATTTT
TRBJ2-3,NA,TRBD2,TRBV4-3,CASSQEGGGLPDTQYF,TGCGCCAGCAGCCAAGAGGGCGGGGGGTTACCAGATACGCAGTATTTT
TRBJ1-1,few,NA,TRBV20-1,CSAARMGTEAFF,TGCAGTGCTGCTCGGATGGGAACTGAAGCTTTCTTT
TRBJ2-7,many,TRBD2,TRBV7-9,CASSLGTSGPYEQYF,TGTGCCAGCAGCTTAGGGACTAGCGGTCCCTACGAGCAGTACTTC
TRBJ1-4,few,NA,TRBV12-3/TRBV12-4,CASTQWGQTNEKLFF,TGTGCCAGCACTCAGTGGGGACAAACTAATGAAAAACTGTTTTTT
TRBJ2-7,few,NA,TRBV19,CASSPGRPRPYEQYF,TGTGCCAGTAGCCCGGGCAGACCAAGACCCTACGAGCAGTACTTC
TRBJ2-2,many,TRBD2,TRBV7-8,CASSPRREGTGELFF,TGTGCCAGCAGCCCCCGCAGGGAGGGCACCGGGGAGCTGTTTTTT
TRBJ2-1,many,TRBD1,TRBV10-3,CAIRGEVRTGKYNEQFF,TGTGCCATCAGGGGGGAGGTTAGGACAGGGAAGTACAATGAGCAGTTCTTC
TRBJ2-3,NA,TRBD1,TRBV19,CASSRDRGSGTDTQYF,TGTGCCAGTAGTCGGGACAGGGGGAGCGGCACAGATACGCAGTATTTT
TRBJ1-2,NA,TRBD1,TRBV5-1,CASSTGQADGYTF,TGCGCCAGCAGCACGGGACAGGCCGATGGCTACACCTTC